The 15 T cell receptor beta chains below were found in one sample sequenced in a study of T cells expressing NK-cell markers. TCRdb re-called the 5' RACE reads, yielding one record per CDR3 amino acid sequence without DNA. This sample's table reports about 460,000 distinct CDR3 sequences. Sequenced input: blood T cells: a sorted CD56 or NKG2C T cell subset, CD4+ or CD8+ T cells, or bulk PBMC T cells (not recorded which). These receptors were collected from a woman aged 45-60 years in good health.

The rearrangement joins TRBV29-1 to TRBJ1-2; no DNA is available, so the TRBD1 call from TCRdb remains unchecked. This CDR3 is built from 13 residues. Germline lookup yields CDR1 SQVTM and CDR2 ANQGSEA. This CDR3 reads CSVEGGVQNGYTF.

V gene TRBV7-9 combines with J gene TRBJ2-7; TCRdb picks TRBD2, but there is no DNA to check that call. The CDR3 runs 15 residues. Germline CDR1 reads SEHNR; CDR2 reads FQNEAQ (reference sequence). CDR3 in amino acids: CASSPIAGARLEQYF.

This chain links TRBV7-9 with TRBJ2-1; TCRdb indicates TRBD1, and absent DNA this call remains unverified. CDR3 length: 16 residues. Germline assignment: CDR1 SEHNR and CDR2 FQNEAQ (reference sequence). CDR3 loop: CASSPRRARIYNEQFF. The full variable domain, rest sourced from reference TRBV7-9 and TRBJ2-1, is DTGVSQNPRHKITKRGQNVTFRCDPISEHNRLYWYRQTLGQGPEFLTYFQNEAQLEKSRLLSDRFSAERPKGSFSTLEIQRTEQGDSAMYLCASSPRRARIYNEQFFGPGTRLTVL.

The chain employs TRBV6-5 and TRBJ2-1; the TCRdb D gene call, TRBD2, has no DNA to confirm it. Per germline, CDR1 MNHEY and CDR2 SVGAGI. The CDR3 consists of 16 residues. The CDR3 loop is CASSNDLAGPINEQFF.

The chain is built from TRBV7-9 and TRBJ1-6; TCRdb returns TRBD1, unconfirmable since there is no DNA. The CDR3 runs to 16 residues. Germline V gene sequence: CDR1 SEHNR, CDR2 FQNEAQ (reference sequence). The CDR3 sequence is CASRPDSNSLNSPLHF.

Here the CDR3 reads CASSAGARTQYF. The chain employs TRBV2 and TRBJ2-5; the D call of TRBD2 rests on TCRdb alone, since no DNA is present to check it. CDR3 length: 12 amino acids. CDR1 is SNHLY, CDR2 FYNNEI, per germline.

V gene TRBV5-1 combines with J gene TRBJ2-3. CDR3 length equals 13 residues. Germline-derived CDR1 and CDR2 are SGHRS and YFSETQ. CDR3 region: CASQASGTDTQYF.

V gene TRBV5-1 combines with J gene TRBJ2-1; as DNA is missing, the TRBD2 call by TCRdb cannot be tested. Germline V CDR1 and CDR2: SGHRS, YFSETQ. The CDR3 extends over 18 amino acids. The CDR3: CASSSDSAGGPGYNEQFF.

This chain uses TRBV12-3 or TRBV12-4 with TRBJ1-1; with no DNA, the TCRdb D assignment of TRBD1 cannot be verified. There are 14 residues in the CDR3. The CDR3 region is CASRPAQGRTEAFF.

The rearrangement links TRBV20-1 to TRBJ2-5; TCRdb outputs TRBD2, but without DNA this stays unchecked. This CDR3 has 14 amino acids. CDR1 DFQATT and CDR2 SNEGSKA come from the germline V gene (reference sequence). The CDR3 sequence: CSARGGLAEETQYF.

The chain uses TRBV2 and TRBJ2-7; lacking DNA, the TRBD2 call made by TCRdb goes unchecked. From germline, CDR1 is SNHLY and CDR2 FYNNEI. The CDR3 is 12 residues long. This CDR3 is CATMGPYYEQYF.

The rearrangement joins TRBV2 to TRBJ1-1; TCRdb proposes TRBD1, but this gene call is untestable without DNA. Germline lookup yields CDR1 SNHLY and CDR2 FYNNEI. The length of the CDR3 is 13 residues. The CDR3 protein is CARMGQGRTEAFF.

This sequence joins TRBV7-9 and TRBJ2-5. CDR3 length equals 13 residues. Germline values: CDR1 SEHNR, CDR2 FQNEAQ (reference sequence). CDR3 sequence: CASSSATGETQYF.

The rearrangement links TRBV6-5 to TRBJ2-7; TCRdb names TRBD1, which stays unverified in the absence of DNA. The CDR3 is 19 amino acids. Germline CDR1 MNHEY, CDR2 SVGAGI. CDR3 residues: CASSYDRSWGSGSSYEQYF.

This chain links TRBV29-1 with TRBJ2-1; TCRdb designates TRBD2, a call that cannot be tested without DNA. Per the germline V gene, CDR1 is SQVTM and CDR2 is ANQGSEA. The CDR3 is 15 residues long. The CDR3 spells CSAHPAGSSYNEQFF.